Listed below are T cell receptor beta chains from one sample, sequenced in a study of CD8+ T cells in alopecia areata. Clones were sequenced by immunoSEQ multiplex PCR, and TCRdb holds only the in-frame ones, with some missing. This sample has some 200,000 clones, with around 60% found just once. Sequenced material: CD8+ T cells sorted from blood, taken at week 24, from a patient treated with tofacitinib. These receptors were collected from a human donor with alopecia areata. Each CDR3 is given with its conserved first and last residue. A D gene is named only where the DNA matches it firmly. Clone size is stated in some rows and not others, as once, few, many or a class when expanded.

V gene: TRBV7-8; J gene: TRBJ1-2; D gene: TRBD1; clone size: NA; CDR3 protein: CAILEAGTGGNYGYTF; CDR3 DNA: TGTGCCATCCTGGAAGCCGGGACAGGAGGCAACTATGGCTACACCTTC
V gene: TRBV29-1; J gene: TRBJ2-7; D gene: NA; clone size: NA; CDR3 protein: CSVEGKDFYEQYF; CDR3 DNA: TGCAGCGTTGAAGGAAAGGACTTTTACGAGCAGTACTTC
V gene: TRBV25-1; J gene: TRBJ2-3; D gene: TRBD2; clone size: NA; CDR3 protein: CASSESYPSGGKTDTQYF; CDR3 DNA: TGTGCCAGCAGTGAATCGTATCCTAGCGGGGGAAAGACAGATACGCAGTATTTT
V gene: TRBV6-5; J gene: TRBJ1-5; D gene: NA; clone size: few; CDR3 protein: CASSVVGGADQPQHF; CDR3 DNA: TGTGCCAGCAGCGTAGTGGGGGGCGCGGATCAGCCCCAGCATTTT
V gene: TRBV6-6; J gene: TRBJ1-2; D gene: NA; clone size: NA; CDR3 protein: CASSYSTDGYTF; CDR3 DNA: TGTGCCAGCAGTTACTCCACGGATGGCTACACCTTC
V gene: TRBV25-1; J gene: TRBJ1-1; D gene: NA; clone size: NA; CDR3 protein: CASSESWEDTEAFF; CDR3 DNA: TGTGCCAGCAGTGAATCATGGGAGGACACTGAAGCTTTCTTT
V gene: TRBV15; J gene: TRBJ2-1; D gene: NA; clone size: NA; CDR3 protein: CATSRESGSYNEQFF; CDR3 DNA: TGTGCCACCAGCAGAGAGAGCGGCTCCTACAATGAGCAGTTCTTC
V gene: TRBV9; J gene: TRBJ1-2; D gene: TRBD1; clone size: NA; CDR3 protein: CASRGTGPNYGYTF; CDR3 DNA: TGTGCCAGCAGGGGGACAGGGCCTAACTATGGCTACACCTTC
V gene: TRBV5-5; J gene: TRBJ2-5; D gene: NA; clone size: few; CDR3 protein: CASSLATLVEETQYF; CDR3 DNA: TGTGCCAGCAGCTTGGCCACGTTGGTTGAAGAGACCCAGTACTTC
V gene: TRBV11-2; J gene: TRBJ2-2; D gene: TRBD2; clone size: few; CDR3 protein: CASRPPTSAGELFF; CDR3 DNA: TGTGCCAGCAGGCCGCCGACTAGCGCCGGGGAGCTGTTTTTT
V gene: TRBV27; J gene: TRBJ2-2; D gene: TRBD1; clone size: NA; CDR3 protein: CASSPGTGAGELFF; CDR3 DNA: TGTGCCAGCAGTCCCGGGACAGGGGCCGGGGAGCTGTTTTTT
V gene: TRBV27; J gene: TRBJ1-5; D gene: TRBD1; clone size: NA; CDR3 protein: CASSSNRDRTNQPQHF; CDR3 DNA: TGTGCCAGCAGTTCTAATCGGGACAGGACCAATCAGCCCCAGCATTTT
V gene: TRBV30; J gene: TRBJ2-5; D gene: NA; clone size: NA; CDR3 protein: CAWSVLRDTKETQYF; CDR3 DNA: TGTGCCTGGAGTGTACTCCGGGACACAAAAGAGACCCAGTACTTC
V gene: TRBV29-1; J gene: TRBJ2-1; D gene: NA; clone size: NA; CDR3 protein: CSVRTKSSYNEQFF; CDR3 DNA: TGCAGCGTGCGGACTAAATCCTCCTACAATGAGCAGTTCTTC
V gene: TRBV10-3; J gene: TRBJ2-1; D gene: NA; clone size: NA; CDR3 protein: CAISLGNEQFF; CDR3 DNA: TGTGCCATCTCTTTGGGGAATGAGCAGTTCTTC
V gene: TRBV7-2; J gene: TRBJ1-2; D gene: TRBD1; clone size: once; CDR3 protein: CASSFPTGSNGYTF; CDR3 DNA: TGTGCCAGCAGCTTCCCGACAGGGTCGAATGGCTACACCTTC
V gene: TRBV4-1; J gene: TRBJ2-5; D gene: NA; clone size: NA; CDR3 protein: CASSQDKGTEQETQYF; CDR3 DNA: TGCGCCAGCAGCCAAGATAAGGGGACCGAGCAAGAGACCCAGTACTTC
V gene: TRBV5-6; J gene: TRBJ2-7; D gene: NA; clone size: NA; CDR3 protein: CASSFGTPTYEQYF; CDR3 DNA: TGTGCCAGCAGCTTTGGGACACCCACCTACGAGCAGTACTTC
V gene: TRBV13; J gene: TRBJ2-1; D gene: NA; clone size: NA; CDR3 protein: CASSMVSNEQFF; CDR3 DNA: TGTGCCAGCAGCATGGTTAGCAATGAGCAGTTCTTC
V gene: TRBV7-2; J gene: TRBJ2-7; D gene: TRBD1; clone size: few; CDR3 protein: CASSLQEQGMQEQYF; CDR3 DNA: TGTGCCAGCAGCTTGCAGGAACAGGGGATGCAAGAGCAGTACTTC
V gene: TRBV30; J gene: TRBJ1-4; D gene: NA; clone size: NA; CDR3 protein: CAWSVGAGDEKLFF; CDR3 DNA: TGTGCCTGGAGTGTAGGAGCAGGGGATGAAAAACTGTTTTTT
V gene: TRBV15; J gene: TRBJ1-6; D gene: TRBD1; clone size: NA; CDR3 protein: CATSRDPTGHDSPLHF; CDR3 DNA: TGTGCCACCAGCAGGGACCCGACAGGGCACGATTCACCCCTCCACTTT
V gene: TRBV13; J gene: TRBJ2-7; D gene: TRBD1; clone size: NA; CDR3 protein: CASSDGQGYEQYF; CDR3 DNA: TGTGCCAGCAGCGACGGACAGGGGTACGAGCAGTACTTC
V gene: TRBV12-5; J gene: TRBJ2-7; D gene: NA; clone size: NA; CDR3 protein: CASGLAYEQYF; CDR3 DNA: TGTGCTAGTGGTTTGGCTTACGAGCAGTACTTC
V gene: TRBV13; J gene: TRBJ2-3; D gene: NA; clone size: NA; CDR3 protein: CASSPRGSYTGSDTQYF; CDR3 DNA: TGTGCCAGCAGCCCAAGAGGTTCGTACACAGGGTCAGATACGCAGTATTTT
V gene: TRBV5-6; J gene: TRBJ1-5; D gene: TRBD1; clone size: NA; CDR3 protein: CASSLSPGTDLNQPQHF; CDR3 DNA: TGTGCCAGCAGCTTGAGCCCCGGGACAGACCTCAATCAGCCCCAGCATTTT
V gene: TRBV7-8; J gene: TRBJ2-1; D gene: TRBD2; clone size: NA; CDR3 protein: CASSTPTSGGALDEQFF; CDR3 DNA: TGTGCCAGCAGCACCCCGACTAGCGGGGGGGCATTGGATGAGCAGTTCTTC
V gene: TRBV4-2; J gene: TRBJ2-3; D gene: TRBD2; clone size: NA; CDR3 protein: CASSQGTSALNTQYF; CDR3 DNA: TGTGCCAGCAGCCAAGGGACTAGCGCGTTAAATACGCAGTATTTT
V gene: TRBV11-1; J gene: TRBJ2-7; D gene: TRBD1; clone size: NA; CDR3 protein: CASSFGTGLYEQYF; CDR3 DNA: TGTGCCAGCAGCTTTGGGACAGGGCTCTACGAGCAGTACTTC
V gene: TRBV9; J gene: TRBJ1-1; D gene: NA; clone size: NA; CDR3 protein: CASSPRGAFF; CDR3 DNA: TGTGCCAGCAGCCCTAGAGGGGCTTTCTTT
V gene: TRBV12-5; J gene: TRBJ1-2; D gene: TRBD1; clone size: NA; CDR3 protein: CASGPGTGDGYTF; CDR3 DNA: TGTGCTAGTGGCCCTGGGACAGGGGATGGCTACACCTTC
V gene: TRBV27; J gene: TRBJ2-6; D gene: NA; clone size: NA; CDR3 protein: CASSSLTSGHLTTGANVLTF; CDR3 DNA: TGTGCCAGCAGTTCGCTTACTTCGGGACACTTAACCACTGGGGCCAACGTCCTGACTTTC
V gene: TRBV5-4; J gene: TRBJ2-7; D gene: NA; clone size: few; CDR3 protein: CASSSTGTPFYEQYF; CDR3 DNA: TGTGCCAGCAGCTCCACCGGGACGCCTTTTTACGAGCAGTACTTC
V gene: TRBV5-6; J gene: TRBJ1-4; D gene: TRBD1; clone size: NA; CDR3 protein: CASSPGQGASKLFF; CDR3 DNA: TGTGCCAGCAGCCCGGGACAGGGGGCCTCGAAACTGTTTTTT
V gene: TRBV19; J gene: TRBJ2-2; D gene: NA; clone size: NA; CDR3 protein: CASRGVGAHTGELFF; CDR3 DNA: TGTGCCAGTAGGGGCGTGGGGGCTCACACCGGGGAGCTGTTTTTT
V gene: TRBV9; J gene: TRBJ2-3; D gene: NA; clone size: once; CDR3 protein: CASSDHHVEGGASTDTQYF; CDR3 DNA: TGTGCCAGCAGTGATCACCACGTGGAGGGGGGAGCTAGCACAGATACGCAGTATTTT
V gene: TRBV7-9; J gene: TRBJ2-3; D gene: TRBD1; clone size: once; CDR3 protein: CASSHDGTGDTDTQYF; CDR3 DNA: TGTGCCAGCAGCCACGATGGGACAGGAGACACAGATACGCAGTATTTT
V gene: TRBV10-2; J gene: TRBJ2-1; D gene: TRBD2; clone size: NA; CDR3 protein: CASSEVLGGGASNEQFF; CDR3 DNA: TGCGCCAGCAGTGAGGTTTTGGGCGGGGGGGCATCGAATGAGCAGTTCTTC
V gene: TRBV6-6; J gene: TRBJ2-1; D gene: NA; clone size: NA; CDR3 protein: CASSYARVGSYNEQFF; CDR3 DNA: TGTGCCAGCAGTTACGCGAGGGTAGGTTCCTACAATGAGCAGTTCTTC
V gene: TRBV20-1; J gene: TRBJ2-7; D gene: NA; clone size: NA; CDR3 protein: CSAPLGYEQYF; CDR3 DNA: TGCAGTGCCCCTCTAGGTTACGAGCAGTACTTC
V gene: TRBV14; J gene: TRBJ2-3; D gene: NA; clone size: NA; CDR3 protein: CASSQRRVEYTGTPTGTQYF; CDR3 DNA: TGTGCCAGCAGCCAACGGCGGGTTGAATACACCGGGACTCCGACCGGTACGCAGTATTTT
V gene: TRBV6-5; J gene: TRBJ1-1; D gene: NA; clone size: few; CDR3 protein: CASSIREVNTEAFF; CDR3 DNA: TGTGCCAGCAGTATCAGGGAAGTGAACACTGAAGCTTTCTTT
V gene: TRBV27; J gene: TRBJ1-2; D gene: NA; clone size: NA; CDR3 protein: CASSGTSQIYGYTF; CDR3 DNA: TGTGCCAGCAGTGGGACTTCACAAATCTATGGCTACACCTTC
V gene: TRBV12-5; J gene: TRBJ2-7; D gene: NA; clone size: NA; CDR3 protein: CASGLVYEQYF; CDR3 DNA: TGTGCTAGTGGTTTGGTATACGAGCAGTACTTC
V gene: TRBV27; J gene: TRBJ2-5; D gene: TRBD1; clone size: NA; CDR3 protein: CASSPGTGGFQETQYF; CDR3 DNA: TGTGCCAGCAGCCCAGGGACAGGGGGCTTCCAAGAGACCCAGTACTTC
V gene: TRBV12-5; J gene: TRBJ1-5; D gene: NA; clone size: NA; CDR3 protein: CASGPNQPQHF; CDR3 DNA: TGTGCTAGTGGTCCAAATCAGCCCCAGCATTTT
V gene: TRBV20-1; J gene: TRBJ2-1; D gene: NA; clone size: NA; CDR3 protein: CSAFKENEQFF; CDR3 DNA: TGCAGTGCTTTTAAGGAGAATGAGCAGTTCTTC
V gene: TRBV30; J gene: TRBJ1-1; D gene: NA; clone size: NA; CDR3 protein: CAWSVGRGVEAFF; CDR3 DNA: TGTGCCTGGAGTGTTGGGAGGGGGGTTGAAGCTTTCTTT
V gene: TRBV30; J gene: TRBJ2-2; D gene: NA; clone size: NA; CDR3 protein: CAWNGGSGVLTGTGELFF; CDR3 DNA: TGTGCCTGGAATGGGGGTTCGGGGGTTCTCACGGGCACCGGGGAGCTGTTTTTT
V gene: TRBV27; J gene: TRBJ1-5; D gene: NA; clone size: few; CDR3 protein: CASSLLGTPNQPQHF; CDR3 DNA: TGTGCCAGCAGTTTACTGGGGACGCCTAATCAGCCCCAGCATTTT
V gene: TRBV5-1; J gene: TRBJ1-1; D gene: NA; clone size: NA; CDR3 protein: CASSPGGLNTEAFF; CDR3 DNA: TGCGCCAGCAGCCCCGGAGGATTGAACACTGAAGCTTTCTTT